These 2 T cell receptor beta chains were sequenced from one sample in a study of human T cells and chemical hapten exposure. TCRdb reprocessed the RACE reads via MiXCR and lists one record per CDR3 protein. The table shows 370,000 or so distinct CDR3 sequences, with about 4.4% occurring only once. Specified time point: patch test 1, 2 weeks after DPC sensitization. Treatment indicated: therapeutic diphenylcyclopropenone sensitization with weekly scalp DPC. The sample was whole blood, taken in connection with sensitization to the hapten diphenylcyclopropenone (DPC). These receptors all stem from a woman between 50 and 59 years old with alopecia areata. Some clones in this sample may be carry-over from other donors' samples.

DNA of the CDR3: TGCAGCGTTGCACAGGACAGAATCTACGAGCAGTACTTC. It translates to CSVAQDRIYEQYF. The chain links TRBV29-1 to TRBJ2-7; D may be TRBD1 (6 bases). The CDR3 consists of 13 residues. Germline-derived CDR1 and CDR2 are SQVTM and ANQGSEA. V was cut by 4 bases and J by 3 bases, with 13 bases left in between.

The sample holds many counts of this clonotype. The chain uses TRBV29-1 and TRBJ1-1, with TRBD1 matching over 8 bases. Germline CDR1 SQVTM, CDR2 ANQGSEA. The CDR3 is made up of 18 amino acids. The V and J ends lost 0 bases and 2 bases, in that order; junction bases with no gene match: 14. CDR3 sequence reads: CSVEDVGTGGGTNTEAFF. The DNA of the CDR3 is TGCAGCGTTGAAGATGTCGGGACAGGTGGGGGAACCAACACTGAAGCTTTCTTT.